This TCR beta chain came from a study of identifying expanded T cells in peripheral blood. Trimming at V came to 4 bases and at J to 1 base, leaving 6 bases not matched to a gene. The CDR3 covers 15 residues. From germline, CDR1 is SGHNT and CDR2 YENEEA. Data came from immunoSEQ multiplex PCR; TCRdb stores just in-frame clones and leaves some out. The sample lists about 90,000 clones; approximately 84% were seen once. This chain uses TRBV11-3 with TRBJ2-5, with 7 bases fitting TRBD1. This sequence originates from a person aged 18-70 years in good health. Sequencing input: blood. The CDR3 spells CASSSYRDSQETQYF. In DNA form, the CDR3 reads TGTGCCAGCAGCTCTTACCGGGACAGCCAAGAGACCCAGTACTTC.